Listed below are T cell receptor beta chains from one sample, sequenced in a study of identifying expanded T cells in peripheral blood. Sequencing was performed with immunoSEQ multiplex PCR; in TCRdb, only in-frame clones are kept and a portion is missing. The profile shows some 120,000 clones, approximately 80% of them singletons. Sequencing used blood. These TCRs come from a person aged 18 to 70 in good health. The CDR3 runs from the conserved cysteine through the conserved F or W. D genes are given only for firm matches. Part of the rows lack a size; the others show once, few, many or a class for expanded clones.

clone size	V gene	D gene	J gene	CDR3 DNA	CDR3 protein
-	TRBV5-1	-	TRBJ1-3	TGCGCCAGCAGCAACGGAGGCTCTGGAAACACCATATATTTT	CASSNGGSGNTIYF
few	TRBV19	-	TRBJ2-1	TGTGCCACCCTCGGGGCCCGGGGTGAGCAGTTCTTC	CATLGARGEQFF
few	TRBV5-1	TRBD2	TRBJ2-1	TGCGCCAGCAGCCTCGGACTAGCGGGGGACAAACAGTTCTTC	CASSLGLAGDKQFF
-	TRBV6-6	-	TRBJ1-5	TGTGCCAGCACCGCAAGGGGGGTGGACAATCAGCCCCAGCATTTT	CASTARGVDNQPQHF
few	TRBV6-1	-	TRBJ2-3	TGTGCCAGCAGTGAAGCGTACACAGATACGCAGTATTTT	CASSEAYTDTQYF
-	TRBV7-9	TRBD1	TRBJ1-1	TGTGCCAGCAGCACGAGGACAGGGGGAGCTTTCGGCACTGAAGCTTTCTTT	CASSTRTGGAFGTEAFF
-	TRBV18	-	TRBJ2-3	TGTGCCAGCTCACCAAGAAATACGCAGTATTTT	CASSPRNTQYF
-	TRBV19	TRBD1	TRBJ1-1	TGTGCCAGTAGTGTAAACAGGGGCACTGAAGCTTTCTTT	CASSVNRGTEAFF
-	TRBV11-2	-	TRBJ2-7	TGTGCCAGCAGCATCAGGTCCTACGAGCAGTACTTC	CASSIRSYEQYF
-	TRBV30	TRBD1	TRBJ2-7	TGTGCCTGGGAACAGGGGACCTACGAGCAGTACTTC	CAWEQGTYEQYF
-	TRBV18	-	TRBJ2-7	TGTGCCAGCTCACAAGGGATCAACGAGCAGTACTTC	CASSQGINEQYF
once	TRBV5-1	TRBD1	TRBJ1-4	TGCGCCAGCAGCTTTGACAGGGGTAATGAAAAACTGTTTTTT	CASSFDRGNEKLFF
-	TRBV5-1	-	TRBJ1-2	TGCGCCAGCAGCAGCACAGGGAACTATGGCTACACCTTC	CASSSTGNYGYTF
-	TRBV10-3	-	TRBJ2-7	TGTGCCATCAGTGAGTCGACTGGTCGGGGTCCCTCCCCCTACGAGCCGTACTTC	CAISESTGRGPSPYEPYF
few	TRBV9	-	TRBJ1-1	TGTGCCAGCAGCGCTGCCTCCTGGGGGGATGCTGAAGCTTTCTTT	CASSAASWGDAEAFF
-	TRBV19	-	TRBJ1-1	TGTGCCAGTAGTATAGGGAACACTGAAGCTTTCTTT	CASSIGNTEAFF
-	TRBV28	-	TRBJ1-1	TGTGCCAGCAGTTTTCGAGGGCGCAGGAGGAACACTGAAGCTTTCTTT	CASSFRGRRRNTEAFF
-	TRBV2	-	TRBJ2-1	TGTGCCAGCAGTGAAGGTTACAATGAGCAGTTCTTC	CASSEGYNEQFF
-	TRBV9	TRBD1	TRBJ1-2	TGTGCCAGCAGTGGACAGGGGAATAACTATGGCTACACCTTC	CASSGQGNNYGYTF
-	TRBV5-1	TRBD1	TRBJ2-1	TGCGCCAGCAGCTTGGCCGGGACAGGGGTTGAAGAGCAGTTCTTC	CASSLAGTGVEEQFF
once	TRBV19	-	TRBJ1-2	TGTGCCAGTAGTATAAGGACCGGGCCTAACTATGGCTACACCTTC	CASSIRTGPNYGYTF
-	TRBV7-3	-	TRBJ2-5	TGTGCCAGCAGCTCCTCGGGACCGGAGACCCAGTACTTC	CASSSSGPETQYF
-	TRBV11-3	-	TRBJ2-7	TGTGCCAGCAGCTTTACCCAGACGGGCTCCTACGAGCAGTACTTC	CASSFTQTGSYEQYF
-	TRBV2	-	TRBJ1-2	TGTGCCAGCAGATGGACCCGGTCAAACTATGGCTACACCTTC	CASRWTRSNYGYTF
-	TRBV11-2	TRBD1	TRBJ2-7	TGTGCCAGCAGCTTAGACAGGGGGCGCCCCTACGAGCAGTACTTC	CASSLDRGRPYEQYF
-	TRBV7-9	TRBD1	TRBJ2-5	TGTGCCAGCAGCTTAAAGGGACAGCAAGAGACCCAGTACTTC	CASSLKGQQETQYF
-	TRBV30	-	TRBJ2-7	TGTGCCTGGAGCCGAGGAGACACCATCTACGAGCAGTACTTC	CAWSRGDTIYEQYF
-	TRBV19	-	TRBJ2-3	TGTGCCAGTAGCGCCCCTGGCAGAGAGAGCACAGATACGCAGTATTTT	CASSAPGRESTDTQYF
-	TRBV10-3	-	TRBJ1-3	TGTGCCATCAGTGACCCAATTGGGGGCAGCTCTGGAAACACCATATATTTT	CAISDPIGGSSGNTIYF
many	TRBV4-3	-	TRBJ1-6	TGCGCCAGCAGCCAATTCGTCGGGGAGAGAAATTCACCCCTCCACTTT	CASSQFVGERNSPLHF
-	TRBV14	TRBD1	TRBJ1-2	TGTGCCAGCAGCTCCGACAGGGTCAAAGGCTACACCTTC	CASSSDRVKGYTF
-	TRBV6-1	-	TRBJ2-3	TGTGCCAGCAGTGAAGGATATACGCAGTATTTT	CASSEGYTQYF
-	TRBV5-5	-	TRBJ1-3	TGTGCCAGCAGCTTGGACACGGAACGCACCATATATTTT	CASSLDTERTIYF
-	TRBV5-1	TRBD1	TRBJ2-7	TGCGCCAGCAGCTTGAGGACAGGGAAGGTTTCCTACGAGCAGTACTTC	CASSLRTGKVSYEQYF
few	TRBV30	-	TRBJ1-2	TGTGCCTGGTCCACCCTCAATGGCTACACCTTC	CAWSTLNGYTF
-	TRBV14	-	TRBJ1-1	TGTGCCAGCAGCCAACCGACAGTTGAAGCTTTCTTT	CASSQPTVEAFF
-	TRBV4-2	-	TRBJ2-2	TGTGCCAGCAGCCAAGTGATCCCCCGAAAGAACACCGGGGAGCTGTTTTTT	CASSQVIPRKNTGELFF
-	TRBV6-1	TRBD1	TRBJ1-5	TGTGCCAGCACTGAGGGGACAGGGAACTTAGGTCGTAATCAGCCCCAGCATTTT	CASTEGTGNLGRNQPQHF
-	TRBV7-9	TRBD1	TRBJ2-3	TGTGCCAGCAGCCGCGGACAGGGTAGAGCGGGCACAGATACGCAGTATTTT	CASSRGQGRAGTDTQYF
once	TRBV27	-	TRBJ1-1	TGTGCCAGCAGTTTAAGGGCAGGGTACACTGAAGCTTTCTTT	CASSLRAGYTEAFF
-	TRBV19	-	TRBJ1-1	TGTGCCAGTGGACCCACAGTGAACACTGAAGCTTTCTTT	CASGPTVNTEAFF
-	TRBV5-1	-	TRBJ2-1	TGCGCCAGCAGCCGGACCCAGGGAAGTGAGCAGTTCTTC	CASSRTQGSEQFF
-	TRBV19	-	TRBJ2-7	TGTGCCAGTAGTATGCAGCCGAGCTCCTACGAGCAGTACTTC	CASSMQPSSYEQYF
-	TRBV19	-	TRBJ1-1	TGTGCCAGTACCATAACACAGTCGGTTGGAGGGGAAGCTTTCTTT	CASTITQSVGGEAFF
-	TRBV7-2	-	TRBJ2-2	TGTGCCAGCAGCTCCTTCTGGGGGTACCGTAGCAACACCGGGGAGCTGTTTTTT	CASSSFWGYRSNTGELFF
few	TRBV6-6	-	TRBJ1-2	TGTGCCAGCAGGGCAGGGGAACCCCCCTATGGCTACACCTTC	CASRAGEPPYGYTF
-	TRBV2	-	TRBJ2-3	TGTGCCAGCAGCCCTACTAGTCCTTACACAGATACGCAGTATTTT	CASSPTSPYTDTQYF
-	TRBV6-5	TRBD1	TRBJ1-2	TGTGCCAGCAGTGAAGACAGGGGGTATGGCTACACCTTC	CASSEDRGYGYTF
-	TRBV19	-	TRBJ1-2	TGTGCCAGTAGTAGGGCAGGCGTTTTGCGGGACTATGGCTACACCTTC	CASSRAGVLRDYGYTF
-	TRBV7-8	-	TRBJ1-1	TGTGCCAGCAGGCAGACCAGGCTCACTGAAGCTTTCTTT	CASRQTRLTEAFF